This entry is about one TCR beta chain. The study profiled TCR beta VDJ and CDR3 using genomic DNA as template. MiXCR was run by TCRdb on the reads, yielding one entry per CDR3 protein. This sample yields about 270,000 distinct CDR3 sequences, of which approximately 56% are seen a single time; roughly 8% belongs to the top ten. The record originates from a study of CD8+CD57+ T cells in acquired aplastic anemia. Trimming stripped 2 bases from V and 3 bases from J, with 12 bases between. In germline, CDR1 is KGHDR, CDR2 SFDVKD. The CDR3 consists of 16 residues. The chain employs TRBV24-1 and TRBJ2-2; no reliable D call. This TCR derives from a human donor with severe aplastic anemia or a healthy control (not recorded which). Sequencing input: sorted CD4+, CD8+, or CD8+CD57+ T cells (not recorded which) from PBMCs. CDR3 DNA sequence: TGTGCCACCAGTGATTCGCGGCCCCCGGACACCGGGGAGCTGTTTTTT. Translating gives CATSDSRPPDTGELFF.